These 15 T cell receptor beta chains were all obtained from the same sample, sequenced in a study of blood T cell repertoires in COVID-19. Generated by immunoSEQ multiplex PCR, the TCRdb table keeps only in-frame clones and is missing some. The table has around 300,000 clones, roughly 88% seen once. The sequenced material came from peripheral blood. The receptors shown here come from an older woman with acute or convalescent COVID-19.

V and J are TRBV6-5 and TRBJ1-2; TRBD1 might be the D (5 bases). The CDR3 length is 12 residues. Per germline, CDR1 MNHEY and CDR2 SVGAGI. V was trimmed by 6 bases and J by 0 bases, leaving 5 bases between them. CDR3 bases: TGTGCCAGCAGACAGGCTAACTATGGCTACACCTTC. Translating gives CASRQANYGYTF.

The chain links TRBV7-2 to TRBJ2-1, with 10 positions matching TRBD2. Germline loops: CDR1 SGHTA, CDR2 FQGNSA. The V segment lost 4 bases and the J segment 7 bases; nucleotides outside the gene matches: 13. This CDR3 spans 17 amino acids. CDR3 nucleotides: TGTGCCAGCAGCTCTGCCCGAAGTAGCGGGGGGTTAAATGAGCAGTTCTTC. Translating it yields CASSSARSSGGLNEQFF.

V and J are TRBV7-8 and TRBJ1-1; the D gene is possibly TRBD1 (6 bases). The V gene's germline CDR1 is SGHVS and CDR2 FQNEAQ. With 5 bases removed from V and 2 bases from J, the gap between germline ends came to 12 bases. The CDR3 sequence is 14 residues long. DNA of the CDR3: TGTGCCAGCAGCCTCAGACAGGCCAACACTGAAGCTTTCTTT. This gives the protein CASSLRQANTEAFF.

V and J are TRBV5-1 and TRBJ2-3, with TRBD2 as a possible D gene (6 bases). The ends were cut back, 6 bases at V and 1 base at J, with 18 bases in the middle. In germline, CDR1 is SGHRS, CDR2 YFSETQ. The CDR3 has 16 amino acids. The CDR3 DNA reads as TGCGCCAGCACAATAACTTCCCGCGGGGGCACAGATACGCAGTATTTT. Protein sequence: CASTITSRGGTDTQYF.

This clone was recorded a few times. V is TRBV5-4 and J is TRBJ2-2, with a weak D call TRBD2 (5 bases). The CDR3 totals 13 residues. The ends were cut back, 4 bases at V and 10 bases at J, with 14 bases in the middle. The germline gives CDR1 SGHNT, CDR2 YYREEE (reference sequence). CDR3 loop: CASSIGGDMELFF. Here the CDR3 DNA reads TGTGCCAGCAGCATCGGAGGTGACATGGAGCTGTTTTTT.

The table lists this clone with a count of one. The chain has TRBV5-6 and TRBJ1-6, with 7 bases identical to TRBD1. The germline V gene encodes CDR1 SGHDT and CDR2 YYEEEE. V lost 2 bases, J lost 1 base, and 6 bases stayed unmatched. The CDR3 has 17 residues. CDR3 in amino acids: CASSLGGARSYNSPLHF. The CDR3 DNA follows: TGTGCCAGCAGCTTAGGGGGCGCAAGGTCCTATAATTCACCCCTCCACTTT.

This chain joins TRBV6-4 and TRBJ1-2; D is undetermined. CDR1 and CDR2 from the germline V gene are MRHNA and SNTAGT. The CDR3 is 13 residues long. The V and J ends lost 5 bases and 4 bases respectively, with 11 bases between them. CDR3 sequence (DNA): TGTGCCAGCAGTAGAGAGGGTGGCTATGGCTACACCTTC. Translating it yields CASSREGGYGYTF.

The chain employs TRBV6-1 and TRBJ2-5; 7 bases match TRBD1. CDR1 and CDR2 from the germline V gene are MNHNS and SASEGT. The V gene end was trimmed by 0 bases and the J gene end by 2 bases; junction bases not matched to a gene: 3. CDR3 length: 15 amino acids. CDR3 region: CASSEAPGQQETQYF. The CDR3 region has the DNA TGTGCCAGCAGTGAAGCCCCGGGACAGCAAGAGACCCAGTACTTC.

The chain employs TRBV27 and TRBJ1-1; D uncertain. This CDR3 spans 14 amino acids. V was pared by 3 bases and J by 5 bases, with 13 bases between. Germline CDR1 and CDR2: MNHEY and SMNVEV (reference sequence). The CDR3 sequence: CASSLWPLRTEAFF. CDR3 sequence (DNA): TGTGCCAGCAGTTTGTGGCCCCTGAGGACTGAAGCTTTCTTT.

This clone was counted between two and nine times. The chain couples TRBV9 to TRBJ1-4; no clear D gene. Germline-derived CDR1 and CDR2 are SGDLS and YYNGEE. The CDR3 spans 14 residues. Trimming took off 3 bases at V and 7 bases at J, with 13 bases between the two ends. CDR3: CASSGLLVSEKLFF. CDR3 DNA: TGTGCCAGCAGCGGATTACTAGTTAGTGAAAAACTGTTTTTT.

With regard to this clone: Other DNA sequences in the same sample also yield this CDR3. The genes are TRBV18 and TRBJ2-1; D gene uncertain. The germline V and J ends were trimmed by 1 base and 5 bases, with 9 bases remaining between them. The germline CDR1 and CDR2 sequences are KGHSH and LQKENI. The CDR3 covers 14 residues. In DNA form, the CDR3 reads TGTGCCAGCTCACCACGAGCTAGGAACAATGAGCAGTTCTTC. It specifies CASSPRARNNEQFF.

The genes are TRBV24-1 and TRBJ2-3, with 9 bases that match TRBD1. The germline gives CDR1 KGHDR, CDR2 SFDVKD. J gave up 5 bases and V 3 bases, and 5 bases lay outside the gene matches. This CDR3 region has 15 residues. CDR3 bases: TGTGCCACCAGTGATAGGGACAGGGCCTTAGATACGCAGTATTTT. As protein: CATSDRDRALDTQYF.

The chain links TRBV5-1 to TRBJ1-2; D is possibly TRBD1 (6 bases). V lost 4 bases and J 8 bases, leaving 24 bases between the germline ends. CDR1 SGHRS and CDR2 YFSETQ come from the germline V gene. The CDR3 length is 16 residues. The CDR3 sequence is CASSQTSGQPRRGYTF. The CDR3 DNA is TGCGCCAGCAGCCAAACTTCGGGACAACCTAGAAGAGGCTACACCTTC.

This chain connects TRBV6-2 or TRBV6-3 to TRBJ2-6; D ambiguous. V dropped 2 bases and J dropped 0 bases, with 8 bases sitting between them. CDR3 length: 16 amino acids. Looked up from germline, CDR1 is MNHEY and CDR2 is SVGEGT. The DNA for the CDR3 is TGTGCCAGCAGTTACGGGCGCGCCTCTGGGGCCAACGTCCTGACTTTC. Translating it yields CASSYGRASGANVLTF.

The chain uses TRBV19 and TRBJ2-5; D uncertain. There are 13 residues in the CDR3. The V and J ends lost 3 bases and 2 bases respectively, with 7 bases between them. Germline lookup yields CDR1 LNHDA and CDR2 SQIVND (reference sequence). As DNA, the CDR3 is TGTGCCAGTAGTATGGTCCAGCAAGAGACCCAGTACTTC. This encodes CASSMVQQETQYF.